These T cell receptor beta chains were read from a single sample in a study of blood T cells in healthy people across ages. A single record per CDR3 protein comes from TCRdb applying MiXCR to the 5' RACE reads. The profile covers around 870,000 distinct CDR3 sequences, with roughly 26% appearing a single time and 15% to 20% taken by the ten largest. Sample: blood. Every receptor here comes from a woman older than 75 in good health. The CDR3 runs from the conserved cysteine through the conserved F or W. The D gene is left open where the match is weak. Rows give clone size only sometimes, using once, few, many, or a class for an expanded clone.

abundance | d_gene | j_gene | v_gene | CDR3aa | CDR3nt
many | TRBD2 | TRBJ2-7 | TRBV29-1 | CSVRGSGGSNEQYF | TGCAGCGTCCGGGGGAGCGGGGGGAGCAACGAGCAGTACTTC
- | - | TRBJ2-7 | TRBV7-9 | CASSLAGPSIGEQYF | TGTGCCAGCAGCTTAGCAGGGCCATCGATCGGCGAGCAGTACTTC
- | - | TRBJ2-2 | TRBV24-1 | CATSDLGRTPGELFF | TGTGCCACCAGTGATTTAGGGAGGACCCCCGGGGAGCTGTTTTTT
- | TRBD1 | TRBJ1-5 | TRBV30 | CAWSIRQGGQPQHF | TGTGCCTGGAGTATTAGACAGGGCGGTCAGCCCCAGCATTTT
many | - | TRBJ1-1 | TRBV6-4 | CASSASIRGTEAFF | TGTGCCAGCAGTGCTTCTATCAGGGGCACTGAAGCTTTCTTT
- | - | TRBJ1-1 | TRBV6-5 | CASINVNTEAFF | TGTGCCAGCATCAACGTGAACACTGAAGCTTTCTTT
- | - | TRBJ2-3 | TRBV2 | CASSEDWGDTQYF | TGTGCCAGCAGTGAAGACTGGGGGGATACGCAGTATTTT
- | - | TRBJ1-3 | TRBV27 | CASSFRGMNGNTIYF | TGTGCCAGCAGTTTCAGGGGAATGAATGGAAACACCATATATTTT
- | TRBD2 | TRBJ2-1 | TRBV12-3/TRBV12-4 | CAGRLSGLAGGTEQFF | TGTGCCGGCAGACTTTCAGGACTAGCGGGGGGGACTGAGCAGTTTTTC
few | TRBD2 | TRBJ2-5 | TRBV18 | CASSPNPTSYRGQETQYF | TGTGCCAGCTCACCAAATCCGACTAGCTATCGTGGGCAAGAGACCCAGTACTTC
few | - | TRBJ2-7 | TRBV15 | CATSRDGSMYF | TGTGCCACCAGCAGAGACGGTAGTATGTACTTC
- | - | TRBJ1-5 | TRBV6-5 | CARRTINQPQHF | TGTGCCCGCAGGACAATCAATCAGCCCCAGCATTTT
- | - | TRBJ2-5 | TRBV5-1 | CASSLVISGLGNEQYF | TGCGCCAGCAGCTTGGTCATTTCAGGATTGGGGAATGAGCAGTACTTC
many | TRBD1 | TRBJ2-6 | TRBV28 | CASSTGVNGANVLTF | TGTGCCAGCAGTACAGGGGTTAATGGGGCCAACGTCCTGACTTTC
many | TRBD1 | TRBJ2-7 | TRBV9 | CASSVGQGPLHEQYF | TGTGCCAGCAGCGTCGGACAGGGCCCTCTCCACGAGCAGTACTTC
few | - | TRBJ1-1 | TRBV5-1 | CASSPERGVNTEAFF | TGCGCCAGCAGCCCAGAGAGGGGGGTTAACACTGAAGCTTTCTTT
many | - | TRBJ1-2 | TRBV20-1 | CSAGGQERSGYTF | TGCAGTGCAGGGGGGCAGGAGCGAAGTGGCTACACCTTC
few | - | TRBJ1-5 | TRBV12-3/TRBV12-4 | CASRNGQPNQPQHF | TGTGCCAGCAGAAACGGACAGCCCAATCAGCCCCAGCATTTT